This entry lists 5 T cell receptor beta chains sequenced from one sample in a study of blood T cell repertoires in COVID-19. Sequencing was performed with immunoSEQ multiplex PCR; in TCRdb, only in-frame clones are kept and a portion is missing. Of about 200,000 clones in the sample, approximately 86% were seen once. The specimen sequenced was PBMCs or T cells enriched from blood (not recorded which). These receptors originate from a woman between 40 and 50 years old with acute COVID-19.

The CDR3 sequence is CASSRDSGTEAFF. As DNA, the CDR3 is TGTGCCAGCAGCCGGGACAGCGGCACTGAAGCTTTCTTT. The chain combines TRBV11-3 with TRBJ1-1, with TRBD1 identical over 7 bases. CDR1 and CDR2 from the germline V gene are SGHNT and YENEEA. V was pared by 5 bases and J by 4 bases, with 4 bases of the junction left unmatched. This CDR3 contains 13 residues. Based on the CDR3 plus reference TRBV11-3 and TRBJ1-1, the full variable domain is EAGVVQSPRYKIIEKKQPVAFWCNPISGHNTLYWYLQNLGQGPELLIRYENEEAVDDSQLPKDRFSAERLKGVDSTLKIQPAELGDSAVYLCASSRDSGTEAFFGQGTRLTVV.

This chain links TRBV5-6 with TRBJ2-2; 9 bases agree with TRBD2. Germline CDR1 reads SGHDT; CDR2 reads YYEEEE. The ends lost 0 bases at V and 6 bases at J; junction bases unmatched: 6. The CDR3 covers 16 residues. For the CDR3, the DNA is TGTGCCAGCAGCTTGGGGTCACTAGCGGGTTCCGGGGAGCTGTTTTTT. It specifies CASSLGSLAGSGELFF.

The chain is built from TRBV11-2 and TRBJ1-5, with 7 positions matching TRBD1. CDR3 length: 13 residues. Germline V gene lookup returns CDR1 SGHAT and CDR2 FQNNGV. Losses at the gene ends were 5 bases for V and 10 bases for J; bases not matched to a gene: 8. CDR3 sequence (DNA): TGTGCCAGCAGCGTCGACAGGGATCGCCCCCAGCATTTT. Amino acids: CASSVDRDRPQHF.

The chain joins TRBV27 to TRBJ1-2; weak D call: TRBD1 (6 bases). Per germline, CDR1 MNHEY and CDR2 SMNVEV (reference sequence). The ends were cut back, 7 bases at V and 6 bases at J, with 15 bases in the middle. The CDR3 spans 13 residues. The CDR3 bases are TGTGCCAGCACCAATCTGGACAGAGATGGCTACACCTTC. Translated: CASTNLDRDGYTF.

The chain employs TRBV10-3 and TRBJ2-5; perhaps TRBD2 as D (6 bases). Looked up from germline, CDR1 is ENHRY and CDR2 is SYGVKD. The CDR3 runs to 14 residues. V lost 9 bases, J lost 5 bases, and 19 bases lay in between. CDR3 sequence: CAIAIGGGAETQYF. The DNA for the CDR3 is TGTGCCATAGCGATAGGTGGAGGGGCTGAGACCCAGTACTTC.